This TCR beta chain comes out of a study of blood T cell repertoires in COVID-19 (dated by TCRdb to 2020 to 2021). As for the study more broadly: Samples covering the acute and convalescent phases of COVID-19 were provided by collaborators in the United States, Italy and Spain. The sample metadata nearly always contained a de-identified subject ID, COVID-19 status, age in years and sex. The repertoires were made available in a free public database intended to serve as a resource for research on the immune response to SARS-CoV-2. The samples were drawn from two sources: the first 160 participants of the ongoing ImmuneRACE study, and 1,000 to 1,500 subjects contributed by 6 global collaborators. HLA class I and class II types, where available, came from metadata supplied by the sample provider rather than from assay-based typing. The material from the prospective study consisted of cDNA or gDNA derived from T cells, B-cell-depleted T cells, or PBMCs. The dataset comprised deeply sampled blood TCRbeta repertoires from subjects exposed to, actively infected with, or recovered from COVID-19.

The immunoSEQ Assay, a bias-controlled multiplex PCR, was used to amplify TCRbeta CDR3 regions from genomic DNA. In the original analysis: The number of nucleated cells in each sample was estimated from the amplification of reference gene primers within the assay. To quantify the absolute abundance of each unique TCRbeta CDR3 rearrangement, sequence reads were collapsed and filtered. Productive Simpson clonality was computed per sample as the square root of Simpson's diversity index over productive rearrangements. The source is immuneACCESS, and TCRdb retained only in-frame sequences with V and J called. Part of the clones is not carried over; for the studies checked, unresolved V genes explain less than half of this, and the remainder is unexplained. The V and J calls and the clone size are those of that table, but D and trimming were determined from the DNA. The sample has about 290,000 clones on record, roughly 91% of them singletons. Approximately 4.6% of the sample lies in the top ten.

The research as a whole found: Clinical and demographic metadata were provided uncurated, with the amount varying by source and participant.

Details on this clone: Its binding antigen is unknown. It has no much larger one-base neighbor in the sample; base qualities were not kept.

The collaborating institutions used their own protocols to collect whole blood in K2EDTA tubes. Collaborator samples were shipped for TCRbeta analysis as frozen whole blood, isolated PBMCs, or DNA extracted from either sample type. CDR1 KGHDR and CDR2 SFDVKD were looked up in the germline V gene. V and J are trimmed by 3 bases and 10 bases, and the gene matches miss 8 bases of the junction. The CDR3, from cysteine to phenylalanine, totals 16 residues. Left in the record is the CDR3 DNA by itself, 48 bases read in frame from the first base. In this chain, TRBV24-1 is recombined with TRBJ2-1; 13 bases in the middle match TRBD2. The receptor was derived from a man in his forties with acute or convalescent COVID-19. Sequencing input: peripheral blood. The nucleotides are TGTGCCACCAGTGATCCAGGACTAGCGGGGGAATGGGAGCAGTTCTTC. Translated, it reads CATSDPGLAGEWEQFF.